A selection of T cell receptor beta chains follows, all from one sample in a study of shared clonotypes between healthy human individuals. Sequencing used immunoSEQ multiplex PCR; TCRdb keeps in-frame clones, though not all of them. Of 2 million to 2.5 million clones in the sample, approximately 93% were seen once. The sequenced sample was naive CD4+ T cells from PBMCs. All receptors come from a man aged 18 to 30 in good health. Some clones in this sample may be carry-over from other donors' samples. Both conserved end residues are part of each CDR3. A D gene is named only where the DNA matches it firmly. The size entry is marked missing in some rows and otherwise reads once, few, many or a size class.

d_call: -; v_call: TRBV2; j_call: TRBJ2-4; clone_size: -; cdr3_aa: CASRDSAASKNIQYF; cdr3_nt: TGTGCCAGCAGGGACTCGGCAGCGTCCAAAAACATTCAGTACTTC
d_call: -; v_call: TRBV28; j_call: TRBJ1-5; clone_size: -; cdr3_aa: CASTPSGGRGRGPQHF; cdr3_nt: TGTGCCAGCACCCCAAGTGGGGGACGGGGCCGGGGGCCCCAGCATTTT
d_call: -; v_call: TRBV5-1; j_call: TRBJ1-1; clone_size: -; cdr3_aa: CASSLPTGTNTEAFF; cdr3_nt: TGCGCCAGCAGCTTACCTACGGGGACGAACACTGAAGCTTTCTTT
d_call: -; v_call: TRBV11-2; j_call: TRBJ2-7; clone_size: -; cdr3_aa: CASSLGGLRDIGFEQYF; cdr3_nt: TGTGCCAGCAGCTTAGGGGGGTTACGGGACATCGGTTTCGAGCAGTACTTC
d_call: TRBD1; v_call: TRBV11-2; j_call: TRBJ2-2; clone_size: -; cdr3_aa: CASSLGQGRGAVF; cdr3_nt: TGTGCCAGCAGCTTAGGACAGGGTAGAGGAGCTGTTTTT
d_call: TRBD1; v_call: TRBV28; j_call: TRBJ2-6; clone_size: -; cdr3_aa: CASSLPTGAGGVSGANVLTF; cdr3_nt: TGTGCCAGCAGTTTACCGACAGGGGCTGGGGGAGTTTCTGGGGCCAACGTCCTGACTTTC
d_call: TRBD2; v_call: TRBV28; j_call: TRBJ2-3; clone_size: -; cdr3_aa: CASSLQTSALTDTQYF; cdr3_nt: TGTGCCAGCAGTTTGCAAACTAGCGCCTTGACAGATACGCAGTATTTT
d_call: -; v_call: TRBV27; j_call: TRBJ1-1; clone_size: few; cdr3_aa: CASSLLARQGNTEAFF; cdr3_nt: TGTGCCAGCAGTTTATTGGCCAGACAAGGGAACACTGAAGCTTTCTTT
d_call: -; v_call: TRBV5-8; j_call: TRBJ2-3; clone_size: -; cdr3_aa: CASSPTVVGVTDTQYF; cdr3_nt: TGTGCCAGCAGCCCCACAGTCGTTGGGGTCACAGATACGCAGTATTTT
d_call: -; v_call: TRBV29-1; j_call: TRBJ2-7; clone_size: once; cdr3_aa: CSVRGQENYEQYF; cdr3_nt: TGCAGCGTTAGGGGACAAGAGAACTACGAGCAGTACTTC
d_call: -; v_call: TRBV4-2; j_call: TRBJ2-4; clone_size: -; cdr3_aa: CASSQDWAGANIQYF; cdr3_nt: TGTGCCAGCAGCCAAGATTGGGCAGGGGCAAACATTCAGTACTTC
d_call: -; v_call: TRBV15; j_call: TRBJ2-1; clone_size: -; cdr3_aa: CATSIVGRPENEQFF; cdr3_nt: TGTGCCACCAGCATTGTAGGCCGTCCGGAAAATGAGCAGTTCTTC
d_call: TRBD2; v_call: TRBV7-9; j_call: TRBJ2-1; clone_size: -; cdr3_aa: CASSPSWASGSYNEQFF; cdr3_nt: TGTGCCAGCAGTCCATCCTGGGCTAGCGGATCCTACAATGAGCAGTTCTTC
d_call: -; v_call: TRBV5-1; j_call: TRBJ1-1; clone_size: -; cdr3_aa: CASSVQGSTEAFF; cdr3_nt: TGCGCCAGCAGCGTCCAGGGGTCCACTGAAGCTTTCTTT
d_call: TRBD1; v_call: TRBV30; j_call: TRBJ2-1; clone_size: -; cdr3_aa: CAWSMGVSGGEQFF; cdr3_nt: TGTGCCTGGAGTATGGGTGTATCAGGGGGTGAGCAGTTCTTC
d_call: -; v_call: TRBV29-1; j_call: TRBJ2-5; clone_size: -; cdr3_aa: CSVAGGTGTNLQETQYF; cdr3_nt: TGCAGCGTTGCCGGGGGTACCGGGACAAACCTCCAAGAGACCCAGTACTTC
d_call: TRBD2; v_call: TRBV4-1; j_call: TRBJ2-1; clone_size: -; cdr3_aa: CASSQGERGWINEQFF; cdr3_nt: TGCGCCAGCAGCCAAGGTGAGCGGGGGTGGATTAATGAGCAGTTCTTC
d_call: -; v_call: TRBV4-2; j_call: TRBJ1-1; clone_size: -; cdr3_aa: CASSQGRRGYTEAFF; cdr3_nt: TGTGCCAGCAGCCAAGGTCGGAGGGGTTACACTGAAGCTTTCTTT
d_call: -; v_call: TRBV7-9; j_call: TRBJ1-5; clone_size: -; cdr3_aa: CASSPSQGQPQHF; cdr3_nt: TGTGCCAGCAGCCCATCTCAGGGACAGCCCCAGCATTTT
d_call: -; v_call: TRBV7-9; j_call: TRBJ2-5; clone_size: -; cdr3_aa: CASSPTVIQETQYF; cdr3_nt: TGTGCCAGCAGCCCAACAGTGATACAAGAGACCCAGTACTTC
d_call: -; v_call: TRBV28; j_call: TRBJ1-2; clone_size: once; cdr3_aa: CASSSGTGRGYTF; cdr3_nt: TGTGCCAGCAGTTCAGGGACGGGCCGAGGCTACACCTTC
d_call: -; v_call: TRBV19; j_call: TRBJ2-2; clone_size: -; cdr3_aa: CASSMGLIAGELFF; cdr3_nt: TGTGCCAGTAGTATGGGACTTATCGCCGGGGAGCTGTTTTTT
d_call: TRBD1; v_call: TRBV27; j_call: TRBJ2-2; clone_size: -; cdr3_aa: CASSRQGVGTGELFF; cdr3_nt: TGTGCCAGCAGTAGACAGGGGGTTGGAACCGGGGAGCTGTTTTTT
d_call: -; v_call: TRBV11-2; j_call: TRBJ2-2; clone_size: -; cdr3_aa: CASSHSWTTELGGELFF; cdr3_nt: TGTGCCAGCAGCCACAGCTGGACAACCGAACTGGGCGGGGAGCTGTTTTTT
d_call: TRBD1; v_call: TRBV11-2; j_call: TRBJ2-2; clone_size: -; cdr3_aa: CASSLTGAVTGELFF; cdr3_nt: TGTGCCAGCAGCCTTACAGGGGCGGTCACCGGGGAGCTGTTTTTT
d_call: TRBD2; v_call: TRBV28; j_call: TRBJ2-1; clone_size: -; cdr3_aa: CASKVAGGPRNEQFF; cdr3_nt: TGTGCCAGCAAAGTAGCGGGAGGGCCGAGAAATGAGCAGTTCTTC
d_call: TRBD1; v_call: TRBV9; j_call: TRBJ2-1; clone_size: -; cdr3_aa: CASSSTGTGNYNEQFF; cdr3_nt: TGTGCCAGCAGCTCTACCGGGACAGGCAACTACAATGAGCAGTTCTTC
d_call: -; v_call: TRBV5-1; j_call: TRBJ2-3; clone_size: -; cdr3_aa: CASSRGVTDTQYF; cdr3_nt: TGCGCCAGCAGCAGGGGAGTCACAGATACGCAGTATTTT
d_call: -; v_call: TRBV5-6; j_call: TRBJ2-7; clone_size: -; cdr3_aa: CASSLTLGAYEQYF; cdr3_nt: TGTGCCAGCAGCTTGACGTTAGGCGCCTACGAGCAGTACTTC
d_call: -; v_call: TRBV30; j_call: TRBJ2-5; clone_size: -; cdr3_aa: CAWCPGMSGPQETQYF; cdr3_nt: TGTGCCTGGTGTCCCGGTATGAGCGGTCCCCAAGAGACCCAGTACTTC
d_call: -; v_call: TRBV29-1; j_call: TRBJ1-4; clone_size: -; cdr3_aa: CSIRGPTNEKLFF; cdr3_nt: TGCAGCATCCGGGGCCCGACTAATGAAAAACTGTTTTTT
d_call: -; v_call: TRBV19; j_call: TRBJ2-7; clone_size: -; cdr3_aa: CASRGTDTPYEQYF; cdr3_nt: TGTGCCAGTAGGGGAACGGACACTCCCTACGAGCAGTACTTC
d_call: TRBD2; v_call: TRBV11-2; j_call: TRBJ2-7; clone_size: -; cdr3_aa: CASSLGAVAGVYEQYF; cdr3_nt: TGTGCCAGCAGCTTAGGGGCTGTAGCGGGAGTCTACGAGCAGTACTTC
d_call: -; v_call: TRBV2; j_call: TRBJ1-1; clone_size: -; cdr3_aa: CASSGYRKNTEAFF; cdr3_nt: TGTGCCAGCAGTGGCTATAGGAAAAACACTGAAGCTTTCTTT
d_call: -; v_call: TRBV25-1; j_call: TRBJ2-6; clone_size: -; cdr3_aa: CASSDWAGANVLTF; cdr3_nt: TGTGCCAGCAGTGATTGGGCTGGGGCCAACGTCCTGACTTTC
d_call: -; v_call: TRBV27; j_call: TRBJ2-2; clone_size: -; cdr3_aa: CASSGEYTGELFF; cdr3_nt: TGTGCCAGCTCCGGGGAATACACCGGGGAGCTGTTTTTT
d_call: TRBD2; v_call: TRBV9; j_call: TRBJ2-5; clone_size: -; cdr3_aa: CASSVAPGLAGVEGQETQYF; cdr3_nt: TGTGCCAGCAGCGTAGCTCCGGGACTAGCGGGAGTGGAGGGTCAAGAGACCCAGTACTTC
d_call: TRBD1; v_call: TRBV28; j_call: TRBJ1-2; clone_size: -; cdr3_aa: CASRPQGQGDYGYTF; cdr3_nt: TGTGCCAGCAGGCCCCAAGGACAGGGAGACTATGGCTACACCTTC
d_call: -; v_call: TRBV4-3; j_call: TRBJ2-1; clone_size: -; cdr3_aa: CASSQDDSRDEQFF; cdr3_nt: TGCGCCAGCAGCCAAGATGATAGCAGGGATGAGCAGTTCTTC
d_call: -; v_call: TRBV5-1; j_call: TRBJ2-1; clone_size: -; cdr3_aa: CASSLDPRGGANNEQFF; cdr3_nt: TGCGCCAGCAGCTTAGACCCCAGAGGGGGGGCTAACAATGAGCAGTTCTTC
d_call: -; v_call: TRBV10-3; j_call: TRBJ1-4; clone_size: few; cdr3_aa: CAISELTGGEKLFF; cdr3_nt: TGTGCCATCAGTGAGTTGACCGGGGGTGAAAAACTGTTTTTT
d_call: TRBD2; v_call: TRBV15; j_call: TRBJ2-5; clone_size: -; cdr3_aa: CATSRAGLAGDLETQYF; cdr3_nt: TGTGCCACCAGCAGAGCGGGACTAGCGGGAGATCTGGAGACCCAGTACTTC
d_call: -; v_call: TRBV6-1; j_call: TRBJ2-3; clone_size: -; cdr3_aa: CASRRTVPSTDTQYF; cdr3_nt: TGTGCCAGCAGGCGGACTGTCCCAAGCACAGATACGCAGTATTTT
d_call: TRBD1; v_call: TRBV28; j_call: TRBJ2-7; clone_size: -; cdr3_aa: CASSVQGVYGEQYF; cdr3_nt: TGTGCCAGCAGTGTCCAGGGGGTTTATGGCGAGCAGTACTTC
d_call: TRBD1; v_call: TRBV7-9; j_call: TRBJ2-5; clone_size: once; cdr3_aa: CASSPIPRQGQQETQYF; cdr3_nt: TGTGCCAGCAGCCCCATCCCAAGACAGGGACAGCAAGAGACCCAGTACTTC
d_call: -; v_call: TRBV28; j_call: TRBJ1-2; clone_size: -; cdr3_aa: CASSSTGRYGYTF; cdr3_nt: TGTGCCAGCAGCAGTACAGGGAGGTATGGCTACACCTTC
d_call: TRBD1; v_call: TRBV5-5; j_call: TRBJ2-1; clone_size: -; cdr3_aa: CASSSGQIYNEQFF; cdr3_nt: TGTGCCAGCAGCTCGGGACAGATCTACAATGAGCAGTTCTTC
d_call: -; v_call: TRBV6-5; j_call: TRBJ1-1; clone_size: -; cdr3_aa: CASSLGGGMNTEAFF; cdr3_nt: TGTGCCAGCAGCCTCGGCGGGGGCATGAACACTGAAGCTTTCTTT
d_call: TRBD1; v_call: TRBV6-4; j_call: TRBJ1-2; clone_size: -; cdr3_aa: CGQHLPGGSLYGYTF; cdr3_nt: TGTGGCCAGCACCTTCCAGGGGGCAGTTTGTATGGCTACACCTTC
d_call: -; v_call: TRBV18; j_call: TRBJ2-2; clone_size: -; cdr3_aa: CASPSLSNTGELFF; cdr3_nt: TGTGCCAGCCCGAGCCTTTCGAACACCGGGGAGCTGTTTTTT
d_call: -; v_call: TRBV15; j_call: TRBJ1-2; clone_size: -; cdr3_aa: CATSAQPGQPGGGYTF; cdr3_nt: TGTGCCACCAGCGCCCAACCCGGACAGCCCGGTGGTGGCTACACCTTC
d_call: TRBD2; v_call: TRBV5-4; j_call: TRBJ2-6; clone_size: -; cdr3_aa: CASSPTGGFSGANVLTF; cdr3_nt: TGTGCCAGCAGCCCGACGGGGGGATTCTCTGGGGCCAACGTCCTGACTTTC
d_call: TRBD2; v_call: TRBV19; j_call: TRBJ2-1; clone_size: few; cdr3_aa: CASSNERGTSEQFF; cdr3_nt: TGTGCCAGTAGTAATGAGCGGGGGACGAGTGAGCAGTTCTTC